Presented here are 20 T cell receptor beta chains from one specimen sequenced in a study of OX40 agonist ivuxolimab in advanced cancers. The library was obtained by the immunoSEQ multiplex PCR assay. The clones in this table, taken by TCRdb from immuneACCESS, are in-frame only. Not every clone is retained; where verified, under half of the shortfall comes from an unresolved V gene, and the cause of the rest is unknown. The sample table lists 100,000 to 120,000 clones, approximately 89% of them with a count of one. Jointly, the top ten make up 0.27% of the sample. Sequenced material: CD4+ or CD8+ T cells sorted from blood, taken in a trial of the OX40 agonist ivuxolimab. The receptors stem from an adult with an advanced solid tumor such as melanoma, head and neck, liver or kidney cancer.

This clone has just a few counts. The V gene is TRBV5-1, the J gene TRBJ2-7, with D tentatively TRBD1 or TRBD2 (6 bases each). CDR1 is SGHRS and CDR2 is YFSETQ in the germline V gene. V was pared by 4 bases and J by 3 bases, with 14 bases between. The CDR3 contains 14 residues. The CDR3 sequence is CASSLVGGGYEQYF. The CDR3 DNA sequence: TGCGCCAGCAGCCTGGTGGGGGGCGGCTACGAGCAGTACTTC. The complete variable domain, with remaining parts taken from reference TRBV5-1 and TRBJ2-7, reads KAGVTQTPRYLIKTRGQQVTLSCSPISGHRSVSWYQQTPGQGLQFLFEYFSETQRNKGNFPGRFSGRQFSNSRSEMNVSTLELGDSALYLCASSLVGGGYEQYFGPGTRLTVT.

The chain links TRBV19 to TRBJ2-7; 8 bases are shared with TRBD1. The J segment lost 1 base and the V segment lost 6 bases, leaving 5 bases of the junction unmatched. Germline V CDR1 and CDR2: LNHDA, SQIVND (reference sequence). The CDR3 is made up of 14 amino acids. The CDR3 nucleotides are TGTGCCAGTAGCAGAGACAGGGGTTCCTACGAGCAGTACTTC. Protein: CASSRDRGSYEQYF.

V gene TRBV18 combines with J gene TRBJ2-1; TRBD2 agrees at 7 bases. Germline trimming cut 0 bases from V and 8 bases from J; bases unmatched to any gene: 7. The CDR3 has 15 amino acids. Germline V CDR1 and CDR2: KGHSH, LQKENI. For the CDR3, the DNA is TGTGCCAGCTCACCACCCTCGGGACTAACCGATGAGCAGTTCTTC. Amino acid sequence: CASSPPSGLTDEQFF.

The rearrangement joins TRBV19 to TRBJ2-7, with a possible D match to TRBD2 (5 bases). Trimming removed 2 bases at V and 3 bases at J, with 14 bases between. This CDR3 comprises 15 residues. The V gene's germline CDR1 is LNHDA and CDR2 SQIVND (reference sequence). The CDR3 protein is CASSIWARGYYEQYF. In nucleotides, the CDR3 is TGTGCCAGTAGTATATGGGCCCGAGGGTACTACGAGCAGTACTTC.

The CDR3 sequence: CASSLIVAQGETQYF. In DNA form, the CDR3 reads TGCGCCAGCAGCTTGATCGTCGCACAGGGAGAGACCCAGTACTTC. This rearrangement joins TRBV5-1 to TRBJ2-5, with D possibly matching TRBD1 (6 bases). The CDR3 is 15 amino acids. The germline V gene encodes CDR1 SGHRS and CDR2 YFSETQ. Trimming left V 1 base short and J 4 bases short, with 14 bases between.

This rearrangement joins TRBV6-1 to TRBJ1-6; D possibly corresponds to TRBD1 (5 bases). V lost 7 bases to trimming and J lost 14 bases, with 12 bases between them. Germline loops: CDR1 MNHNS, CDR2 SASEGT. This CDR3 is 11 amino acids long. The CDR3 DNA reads TGTGCCAGCACCCAGGGTCTAGCCCTCCACTTT. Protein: CASTQGLALHF.

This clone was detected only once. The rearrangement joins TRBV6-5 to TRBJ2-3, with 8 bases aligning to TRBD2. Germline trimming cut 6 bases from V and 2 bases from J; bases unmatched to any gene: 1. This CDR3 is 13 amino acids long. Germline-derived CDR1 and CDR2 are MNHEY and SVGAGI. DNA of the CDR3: TGTGCCAGCAGGCGGGGGGTCACAGATACGCAGTATTTT. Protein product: CASRRGVTDTQYF.

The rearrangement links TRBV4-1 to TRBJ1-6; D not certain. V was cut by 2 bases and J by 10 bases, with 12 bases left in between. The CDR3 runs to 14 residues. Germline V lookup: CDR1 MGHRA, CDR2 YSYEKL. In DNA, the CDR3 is TGCGCCAGCAGCCAAACGACGGTTGGGTCACCCCTCCACTTT. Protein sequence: CASSQTTVGSPLHF.

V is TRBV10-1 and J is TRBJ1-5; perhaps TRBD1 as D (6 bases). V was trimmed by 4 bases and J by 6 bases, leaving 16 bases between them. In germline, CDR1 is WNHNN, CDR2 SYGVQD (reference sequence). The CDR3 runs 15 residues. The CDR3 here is CASSGETGARQPQHF. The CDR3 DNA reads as TGCGCCAGCAGTGGGGAGACGGGGGCCCGTCAGCCCCAGCATTTT.

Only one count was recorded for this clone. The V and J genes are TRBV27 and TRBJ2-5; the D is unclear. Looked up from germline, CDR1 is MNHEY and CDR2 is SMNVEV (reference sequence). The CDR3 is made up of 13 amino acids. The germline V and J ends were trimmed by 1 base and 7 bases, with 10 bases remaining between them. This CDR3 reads CASSLFWSGTQYF. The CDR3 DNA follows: TGTGCCAGCAGTTTATTCTGGTCGGGGACCCAGTACTTC.

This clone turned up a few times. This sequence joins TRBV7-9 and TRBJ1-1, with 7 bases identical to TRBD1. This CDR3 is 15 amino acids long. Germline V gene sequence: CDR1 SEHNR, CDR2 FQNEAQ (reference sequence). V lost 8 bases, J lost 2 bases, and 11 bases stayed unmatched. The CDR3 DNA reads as TGTGCCAGCGGACTGGACAGGAGCTTAAACACTGAAGCTTTCTTT. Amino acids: CASGLDRSLNTEAFF.

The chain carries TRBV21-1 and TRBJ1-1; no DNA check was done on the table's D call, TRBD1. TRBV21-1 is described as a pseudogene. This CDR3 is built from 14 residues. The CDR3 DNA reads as TGTGCCAGCAGCGCACAGGGAACGAACACTGAAGCTTTCTTT. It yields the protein CASSAQGTNTEAFF.

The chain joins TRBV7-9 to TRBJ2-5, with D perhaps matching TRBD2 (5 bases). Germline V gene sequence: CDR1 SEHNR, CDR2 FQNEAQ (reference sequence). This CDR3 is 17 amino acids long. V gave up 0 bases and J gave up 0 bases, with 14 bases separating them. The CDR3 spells CASSLAVGPSHQETQYF. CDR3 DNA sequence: TGTGCCAGCAGCTTAGCGGTCGGGCCTAGCCACCAAGAGACCCAGTACTTC. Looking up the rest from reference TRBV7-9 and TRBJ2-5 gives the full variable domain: DTGVSQNPRHKITKRGQNVTFRCDPISEHNRLYWYRQTLGQGPEFLTYFQNEAQLEKSRLLSDRFSAERPKGSFSTLEIQRTEQGDSAMYLCASSLAVGPSHQETQYFGPGTRLLVL.

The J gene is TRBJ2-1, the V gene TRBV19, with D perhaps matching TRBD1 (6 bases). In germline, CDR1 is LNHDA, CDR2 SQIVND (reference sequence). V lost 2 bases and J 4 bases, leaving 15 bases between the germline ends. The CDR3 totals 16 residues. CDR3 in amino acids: CASSIRLGHLYNEQFF. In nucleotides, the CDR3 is TGTGCCAGTAGTATAAGACTGGGACATCTTTACAATGAGCAGTTCTTC.

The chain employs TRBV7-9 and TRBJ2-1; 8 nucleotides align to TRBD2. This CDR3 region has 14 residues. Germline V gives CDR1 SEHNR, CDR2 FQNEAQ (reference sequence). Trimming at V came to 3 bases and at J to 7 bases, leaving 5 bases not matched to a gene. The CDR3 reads CASSFSGVLNEQFF. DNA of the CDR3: TGTGCCAGCAGCTTTAGCGGGGTACTTAATGAGCAGTTCTTC.

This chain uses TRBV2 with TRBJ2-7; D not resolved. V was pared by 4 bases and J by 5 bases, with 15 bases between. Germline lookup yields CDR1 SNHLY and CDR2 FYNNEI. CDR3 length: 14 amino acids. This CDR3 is CASSGGRSVHEQYF. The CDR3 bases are TGTGCCAGCAGTGGGGGAAGAAGTGTCCACGAGCAGTACTTC.

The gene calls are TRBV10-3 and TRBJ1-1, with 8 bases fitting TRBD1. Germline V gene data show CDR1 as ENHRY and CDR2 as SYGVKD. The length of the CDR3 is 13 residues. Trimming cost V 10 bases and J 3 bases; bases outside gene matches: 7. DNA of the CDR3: TGTGCCACCGGACAGGGTGCCGACACTGAAGCTTTCTTT. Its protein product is CATGQGADTEAFF.

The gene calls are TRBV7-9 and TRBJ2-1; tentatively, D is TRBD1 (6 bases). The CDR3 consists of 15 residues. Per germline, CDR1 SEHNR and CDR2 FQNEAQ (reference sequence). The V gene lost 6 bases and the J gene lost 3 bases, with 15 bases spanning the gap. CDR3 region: CASSSGTNFYNEQFF. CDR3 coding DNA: TGTGCCAGCAGTTCCGGGACAAATTTCTACAATGAGCAGTTCTTC.

The CDR3 nucleotides are TGTGCCATCAGCCAAAAGGAAAAAGCTTTCTTT. It is translated as CAISQKEKAFF. The gene calls are TRBV10-3 and TRBJ1-1, with D unresolved. V lost 6 bases to trimming and J lost 9 bases, with 11 bases between them. The germline CDR1 and CDR2 sequences are ENHRY and SYGVKD. This CDR3 is 11 amino acids long.

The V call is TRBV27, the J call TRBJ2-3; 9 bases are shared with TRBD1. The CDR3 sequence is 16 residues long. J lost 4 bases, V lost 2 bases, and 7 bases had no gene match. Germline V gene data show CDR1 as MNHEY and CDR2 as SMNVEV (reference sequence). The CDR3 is CASSLGDRVWADTQYF. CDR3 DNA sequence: TGTGCCAGCAGTTTAGGGGACAGGGTTTGGGCAGATACGCAGTATTTT.